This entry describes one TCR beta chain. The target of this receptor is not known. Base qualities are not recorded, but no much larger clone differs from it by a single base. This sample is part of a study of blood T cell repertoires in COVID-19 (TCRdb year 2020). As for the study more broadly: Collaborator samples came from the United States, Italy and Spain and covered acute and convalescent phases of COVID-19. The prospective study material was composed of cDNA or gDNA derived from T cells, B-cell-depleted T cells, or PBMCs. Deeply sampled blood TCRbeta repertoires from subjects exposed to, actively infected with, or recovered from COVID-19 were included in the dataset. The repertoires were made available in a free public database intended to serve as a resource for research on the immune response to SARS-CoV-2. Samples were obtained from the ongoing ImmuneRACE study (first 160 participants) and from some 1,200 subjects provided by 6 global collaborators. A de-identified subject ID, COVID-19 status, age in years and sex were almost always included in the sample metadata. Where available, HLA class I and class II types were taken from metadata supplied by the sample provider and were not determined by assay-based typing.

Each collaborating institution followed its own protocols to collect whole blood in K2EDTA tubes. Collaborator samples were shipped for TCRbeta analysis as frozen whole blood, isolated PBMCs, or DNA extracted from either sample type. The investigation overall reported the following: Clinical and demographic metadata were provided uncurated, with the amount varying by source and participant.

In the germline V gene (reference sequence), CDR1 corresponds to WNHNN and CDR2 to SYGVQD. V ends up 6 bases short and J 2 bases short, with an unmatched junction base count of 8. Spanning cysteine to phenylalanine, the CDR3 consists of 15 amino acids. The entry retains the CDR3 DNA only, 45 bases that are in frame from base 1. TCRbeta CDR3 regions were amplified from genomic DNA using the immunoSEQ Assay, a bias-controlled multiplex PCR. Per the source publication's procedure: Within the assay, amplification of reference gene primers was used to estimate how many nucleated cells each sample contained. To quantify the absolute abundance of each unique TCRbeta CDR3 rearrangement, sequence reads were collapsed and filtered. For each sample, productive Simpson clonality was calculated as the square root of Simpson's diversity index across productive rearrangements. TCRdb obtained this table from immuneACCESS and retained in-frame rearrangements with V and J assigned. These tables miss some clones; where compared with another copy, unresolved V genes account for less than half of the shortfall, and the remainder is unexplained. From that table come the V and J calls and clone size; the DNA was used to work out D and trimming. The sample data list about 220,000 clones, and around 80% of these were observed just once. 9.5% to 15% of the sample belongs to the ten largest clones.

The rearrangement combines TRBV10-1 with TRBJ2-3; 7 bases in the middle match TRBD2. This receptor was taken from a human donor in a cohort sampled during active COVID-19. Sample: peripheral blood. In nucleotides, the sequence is TGCGCCAGCAGGAACCCGGGACTATACACAGATACGCAGTATTTT. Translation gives CASRNPGLYTDTQYF.